Listed below are T cell receptor beta chains from one sample, sequenced in a study of blood T cell repertoires in COVID-19. The data were produced by immunoSEQ multiplex PCR, yet TCRdb's version contains in-frame clones alone and is incomplete. The sample yields 150,000 to 200,000 clones, around 83% seen once. Material for sequencing was peripheral blood. The receptors were gathered from a woman in her 70s with COVID-19, enrolled during active disease. The conserved cysteine and the conserved F or W are not part of the CDR3 here.

V	J	CDR3
TRBV28	TRBJ2-3	ASLGQGESDTQY
TRBV16	TRBJ1-5	ASSQRNQPQH
TRBV29-1	TRBJ2-3	SVGRGTDTQY
TRBV27	TRBJ2-2	ASSFRGHSTGELF
TRBV11-2	TRBJ2-1	ASSLLSSGRGEQF
TRBV30	TRBJ2-3	AWSRGSRRTDTQY
TRBV19	TRBJ1-6	ASSIEGVNSPLH
TRBV18	TRBJ2-1	ASSSLLAGVLNEQF
TRBV7-2	TRBJ1-1	ASSLGQPTEAF
TRBV28	TRBJ2-3	ASSLRGRGTDTQY
TRBV6-2/TRBV6-3	TRBJ1-1	ASSRTAQAF
TRBV7-8	TRBJ1-2	ASSLDGSIYGYT
TRBV5-1	TRBJ2-7	ASSLDGLVLEQY
TRBV6-4	TRBJ1-4	AIGQGISDEKLF
TRBV7-2	TRBJ2-1	ASSLAASGVQGQF
TRBV29-1	TRBJ2-3	SVERLVIDTQY
TRBV4-3	TRBJ2-1	ASSPLGTREQF
TRBV7-9	TRBJ1-1	ASSLGSSGANTEAF
TRBV5-4	TRBJ2-3	ASSLDRGQYADTQY
TRBV18	TRBJ2-7	ASSFQGTYEQY
TRBV7-9	TRBJ1-1	ASSFGTGIKSNTEAF
TRBV7-3	TRBJ2-2	ASSPAGGKTGELF
TRBV6-5	TRBJ2-1	ASSLPGTSPIQQF
TRBV7-2	TRBJ2-5	ASSFIAGGETQY
TRBV19	TRBJ2-7	ASSPPGTSSHEQY
TRBV2	TRBJ2-1	ASSQSGGSYNEQF
TRBV5-4	TRBJ2-7	ASSPPGQGAYEQY
TRBV6-2/TRBV6-3	TRBJ2-6	ASSPRTGTFGANVLT
TRBV7-2	TRBJ1-6	ASSLQPEYNSPLH
TRBV29-1	TRBJ2-1	SVEDLRGNEQF
TRBV18	TRBJ2-5	ASSPLQDQETQY
TRBV7-2	TRBJ2-7	ASSFSGSLIREQY
TRBV5-1	TRBJ2-7	ASSLTSGYSYEQY
TRBV5-1	TRBJ2-7	ASSLGLAGVDEQY
TRBV5-1	TRBJ2-1	ASSLGPTSGHNEQF
TRBV28	TRBJ2-7	ASSLTGETDFYEQY
TRBV2	TRBJ2-3	ASKASGGPLGQY
TRBV2	TRBJ2-2	ASSQRGLAVTGELF
TRBV2	TRBJ2-1	ASSDWGPGEQF
TRBV15	TRBJ1-2	ATSRGGQGAIGYT
TRBV7-6	TRBJ2-7	ASSLWGTTSSYEQY
TRBV6-5	TRBJ1-4	ASSRAGGEKLF
TRBV27	TRBJ2-5	ASSFSDQETQY
TRBV7-9	TRBJ2-1	ASSSGTSGLDEQF
TRBV7-2	TRBJ2-1	ASSPRTGSDEQF
TRBV28	TRBJ1-2	ASNKSGYGYT
TRBV28	TRBJ1-3	ASSLAGISGNTIY
TRBV18	TRBJ2-1	ASSPSTGSARGSSYNEQF
TRBV7-2	TRBJ2-1	ASSAGTISYNEQF
TRBV19	TRBJ1-1	ASRGTGLGDTEAF
TRBV2	TRBJ2-3	ASSGVDFSSTDTQY
TRBV28	TRBJ1-3	ASTSGEGNTIY
TRBV6-5	TRBJ1-2	ASSYRTGGAYGYT